This T cell receptor (beta chain) originates from a study of control samples from healthy donors and cancer patients. Clones were read by immunoSEQ multiplex PCR, and TCRdb kept only the in-frame ones, dropping some. The table has some 110,000 clones, 93% seen once. The specimen sequenced was blood. This sequence was found in a man between 25 and 39 years old in good health.

This CDR3 is CATPDRTEAFF. The CDR3 DNA reads as TGTGCCACCCCGGATCGCACTGAAGCTTTCTTT. V and J are TRBV2 and TRBJ1-1; D is unclear. In germline, CDR1 is SNHLY, CDR2 FYNNEI. V lost 10 bases to trimming and J lost 4 bases, with 10 bases between them. This CDR3 is built from 11 residues.